This entry lists 22 T cell receptor beta chains sequenced from one sample in a study of blood T cell repertoires in COVID-19. Here immunoSEQ multiplex PCR was the method, and the copy in TCRdb shows in-frame clones only, minus some. The table shows more than 95,000 clones, with approximately 84% occurring only once. Sequencing input: peripheral blood. These receptors were taken from a man aged 55-75 years with acute or convalescent COVID-19.

In its sample, this clone was seen many times. V gene TRBV5-6 combines with J gene TRBJ2-7, with D perhaps TRBD1 (6 bases). The V end was cut by 4 bases, the J end by 2 bases, with 7 bases between. The V gene's germline CDR1 is SGHDT and CDR2 YYEEEE. The CDR3 sequence is 12 residues long. The CDR3: CASSRDTYEQYF. The CDR3 DNA reads as TGTGCCAGCAGCCGGGACACCTACGAGCAGTACTTC.

The rearrangement joins TRBV24-1 to TRBJ2-2; D possibly corresponds to TRBD1 (5 bases). V was shortened by 4 bases and J by 6 bases, with 14 bases between the two germline ends. Looked up from germline, CDR1 is KGHDR and CDR2 is SFDVKD. The CDR3 loop spans 15 amino acids. CDR3 residues: CATSDPRGHSGELFF. The CDR3 coding sequence is TGTGCCACCAGTGACCCAAGAGGACATTCCGGGGAGCTGTTTTTT.

This chain uses TRBV27 with TRBJ2-7, with a tentative D call TRBD2 (6 bases). The CDR3 is made up of 14 amino acids. Germline V gene sequence: CDR1 MNHEY, CDR2 SMNVEV (reference sequence). Trimming shortened V by 8 bases and J by 0 bases, and 14 bases separated the two germline ends. The CDR3 sequence: CASRSIAASYEQYF. The CDR3 nucleotides are TGTGCCAGCCGCTCCATAGCGGCCTCCTACGAGCAGTACTTC.

The V and J genes are TRBV12-3 or TRBV12-4 and TRBJ2-3, with D maybe TRBD2 (6 bases). The CDR3 has 11 residues. Between the trimmed V and J ends, which lost 5 bases and 11 bases, there was a span of 11 bases. The CDR3 region has the DNA TGTGCCAGCAGTCAAGGACTATTGCAGTATTTT. As protein: CASSQGLLQYF.

The chain has TRBV3-1 (or the pseudogene TRBV3-2) and TRBJ2-5; 8 nucleotides match TRBD1. There are 19 residues in the CDR3. V shed 0 bases and J 5 bases; nucleotides not matched to a gene: 17. Germline CDR1 reads LGHDT; CDR2 reads YNNKEL (reference sequence). The CDR3 protein is CASSQDKSDRVIFRETQYF. The CDR3 nucleotides are TGTGCCAGCAGCCAAGACAAATCGGACAGGGTAATTTTCCGGGAGACCCAGTACTTC.

The chain employs TRBV9 and TRBJ2-7; 8 nucleotides agree with TRBD1. CDR1 and CDR2 from the germline V gene are SGDLS and YYNGEE. J lost 5 bases, V lost 2 bases, and 9 bases had no gene match. The CDR3 sequence is 15 residues long. DNA for the CDR3: TGTGCCAGCAGCGTCACCGGGACAGGATCCAACGAGCAGTACTTC. Protein product: CASSVTGTGSNEQYF.

The V and J genes are TRBV10-1 and TRBJ2-1; TRBD2 matches 10 bases. Germline CDR1 is WNHNN and CDR2 is SYGVQD (reference sequence). The CDR3 runs 16 residues. J gave up 4 bases and V 1 base, and 4 bases lay outside the gene matches. The CDR3 DNA reads TGCGCCAGCAGTGAGTTGTCTAGCGGGGGTTACAATGAGCAGTTCTTC. It codes for CASSELSSGGYNEQFF.

This chain connects TRBV19 to TRBJ2-3; tentatively, D is TRBD2 (6 bases). The length of the CDR3 is 13 residues. V was clipped by 7 bases and J by 9 bases, with 17 bases between them. From germline, CDR1 is LNHDA and CDR2 SQIVND (reference sequence). The CDR3 loop is CASTLEGSGTQYF. CDR3 in DNA: TGTGCCAGTACACTGGAGGGGTCGGGAACGCAGTATTTT.

V is TRBV28 and J is TRBJ1-5; D gene uncertain. Trimming stripped 6 bases from V and 7 bases from J, with 10 bases between. CDR1 MDHEN and CDR2 SYDVKM come from the germline V gene. This CDR3 comprises 12 residues. The CDR3 DNA is TGTGCCAGCAGCCCCTTCCTGCAGCCCCAGCATTTT. It encodes CASSPFLQPQHF.

The rearrangement links TRBV19 to TRBJ1-1; D is perhaps TRBD1 (6 bases). Trimming cost V 4 bases and J 5 bases, with 14 bases left between them. CDR1 is LNHDA, CDR2 SQIVND, per germline (reference sequence). This CDR3 is built from 14 residues. In nucleotides, the CDR3 is TGTGCCAGTAGTACGCACAGGGATGAAACTGAAGCTTTCTTT. Its protein is CASSTHRDETEAFF.

V gene TRBV5-1 combines with J gene TRBJ2-6; 9 nucleotides agree with TRBD1. The CDR3 length is 15 residues. From germline, CDR1 is SGHRS and CDR2 YFSETQ. The V and J ends lost 1 base and 6 bases, in that order; junction bases with no gene match: 2. CDR3 sequence: CASSLTGGKANVLTF. As DNA, the CDR3 is TGCGCCAGCAGCTTGACAGGGGGCAAGGCCAACGTCCTGACTTTC.

This sequence joins TRBV30 and TRBJ1-2, with D tentatively TRBD1 (6 bases). The CDR3 is made up of 15 amino acids. Trimming pared 4 bases from V and 5 bases from J, leaving 20 bases between. Germline lookup yields CDR1 GTSNPN and CDR2 SVGIG (reference sequence). The CDR3 bases are TGTGCCTGGACCCCGGACAGTCGGGTGAATTATGGCTACACCTTC. Amino acids: CAWTPDSRVNYGYTF. The full variable domain, with the rest looked up from reference TRBV30 and TRBJ1-2, is SQTIHQWPATLVQPVGSPLSLECTVEGTSNPNLYWYRQAAGRGLQLLFYSVGIGQISSEVPQNLSASRPQDRQFILSSKKLLLSDSGFYLCAWTPDSRVNYGYTFGSGTRLTVV.

The chain links TRBV19 to TRBJ1-4; possible D gene TRBD1, 6 bases. Trimming cost V 7 bases and J 7 bases, with 16 bases left between them. The germline V gene encodes CDR1 LNHDA and CDR2 SQIVND (reference sequence). The CDR3 extends over 14 amino acids. DNA of the CDR3: TGTGCCAGTACCCCCGGGACACTCGGTGAAAAACTGTTTTTT. Protein sequence: CASTPGTLGEKLFF.

The chain joins TRBV27 to TRBJ1-1; possible D gene TRBD1, 5 bases. The ends were cut back, 3 bases at V and 6 bases at J, with 11 bases in the middle. CDR3 length equals 13 residues. CDR1 MNHEY and CDR2 SMNVEV come from the germline V gene (reference sequence). The CDR3 region is CASSFIRGSEAFF. CDR3 DNA: TGTGCCAGCAGTTTTATAAGGGGCTCTGAAGCTTTCTTT.

A single count supports this clone. This chain links TRBV6-2 or TRBV6-3 with TRBJ1-5; D call uncertain. V shed 4 bases and J shed 1 base, with 8 bases lying between them. The germline V gene encodes CDR1 MNHEY and CDR2 SVGEGT. CDR3 length: 14 residues. CDR3 nucleotides: TGTGCCAGCAGTTCCCCTACGAGCAATCAGCCCCAGCATTTT. It yields the protein CASSSPTSNQPQHF.

The genes are TRBV6-5 and TRBJ1-5; 8 nucleotides match TRBD1. Trimming removed 6 bases from V and 6 bases from J; junction bases left unmatched: 7. The CDR3 is made up of 14 amino acids. The germline V gene has CDR1 MNHEY and CDR2 SVGAGI. CDR3 bases: TGTGCCAGCAGGATATACAGGGGGAGTCAGCCCCAGCATTTT. This gives the protein CASRIYRGSQPQHF.

The rearrangement uses TRBV3-1 (or the pseudogene TRBV3-2) and TRBJ1-1; 8 bases line up with TRBD1. CDR1 is LGHDT and CDR2 is YNNKEL in the germline V gene (reference sequence). Trimming removed 3 bases from V and 1 base from J; junction bases left unmatched: 13. This CDR3 has 18 residues. CDR3 nucleotides: TGTGCCAGCAGCCAGGCCGCCGGACAGGGTCGAGGGAACACTGAAGCTTTCTTT. This gives the protein CASSQAAGQGRGNTEAFF.

The chain links TRBV5-4 to TRBJ2-7, with a tentative D call TRBD2 (5 bases). Trimming shortened V by 2 bases and J by 1 base, and 10 bases separated the two germline ends. The germline gives CDR1 SGHNT, CDR2 YYREEE (reference sequence). There are 14 residues in the CDR3. DNA of the CDR3: TGTGCCAGCAGCTTCCACAGCGGTTCCTACGAGCAGTACTTC. Its protein is CASSFHSGSYEQYF.

The chain links TRBV5-1 to TRBJ2-2; D perhaps matches TRBD1 (5 bases). The CDR3 is 16 amino acids. The V gene lost 1 base and the J gene lost 1 base, with 11 bases spanning the gap. Germline V gene sequence: CDR1 SGHRS, CDR2 YFSETQ. The CDR3 loop reads CASSLRGQGNTGELFF. The CDR3 nucleotides read TGCGCCAGCAGCTTGAGAGGTCAGGGGAACACCGGGGAGCTGTTTTTT.

The chain links TRBV5-1 to TRBJ2-5; 9 bases map to TRBD2. The CDR3 covers 14 residues. Looked up from germline, CDR1 is SGHRS and CDR2 is YFSETQ. Trimming removed 7 bases from V and 2 bases from J; junction bases left unmatched: 6. The chain's CDR3 is CASGSSGAQETQYF. The CDR3 DNA follows: TGCGCCAGCGGCTCTAGCGGGGCTCAAGAGACCCAGTACTTC.

CDR3 nucleotide sequence: TGTGCCATCGATAACCGGGGAGAGGGTTATGAGGAAAACACTGAAGCTTTCTTT. It translates to CAIDNRGEGYEENTEAFF. The chain has TRBV10-3 and TRBJ1-1; D gene unclear. The CDR3 has 18 residues. V lost 8 bases and J 2 bases, leaving 27 bases between the germline ends. Germline CDR1 ENHRY, CDR2 SYGVKD.

This clone occurred once. V gene TRBV12-5 combines with J gene TRBJ2-3, with TRBD2 matching 7 bases. CDR3 size: 15 residues. Trimming removed 1 base from V and 5 bases from J; junction bases left unmatched: 6. CDR1 and CDR2 (germline): LGHNT, FRNRAP. The CDR3 DNA is TGTGCTAGTGGTTTGGGGCTAGCGGAGGGAGATACGCAGTATTTT. This sequence encodes CASGLGLAEGDTQYF.